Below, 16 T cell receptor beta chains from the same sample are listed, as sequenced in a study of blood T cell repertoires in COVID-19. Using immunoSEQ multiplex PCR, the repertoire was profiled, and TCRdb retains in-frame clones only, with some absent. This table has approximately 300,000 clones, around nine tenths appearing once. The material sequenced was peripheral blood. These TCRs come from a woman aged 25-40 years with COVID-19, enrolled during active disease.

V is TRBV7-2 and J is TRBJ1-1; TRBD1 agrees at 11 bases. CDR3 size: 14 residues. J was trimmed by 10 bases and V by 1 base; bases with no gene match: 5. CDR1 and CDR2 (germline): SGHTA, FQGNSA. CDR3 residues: CASSLGGTGGTAFF. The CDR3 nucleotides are TGTGCCAGCAGCTTAGGTGGGACAGGGGGTACAGCTTTCTTT.

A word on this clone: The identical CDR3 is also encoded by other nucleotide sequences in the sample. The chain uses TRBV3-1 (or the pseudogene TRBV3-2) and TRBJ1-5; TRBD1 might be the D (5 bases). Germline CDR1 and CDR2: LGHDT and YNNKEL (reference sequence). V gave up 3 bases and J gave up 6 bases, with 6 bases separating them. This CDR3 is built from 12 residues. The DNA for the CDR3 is TGTGCCAGCAGCCAGGGGGGTCAGCCCCAGCATTTT. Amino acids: CASSQGGQPQHF.

The CDR3 protein is CASSLSISGSNEQFF. The CDR3 DNA sequence: TGCGCCAGCAGCTTGAGTATTAGCGGAAGCAATGAGCAGTTCTTC. The V call is TRBV5-1, the J call TRBJ2-1, with D perhaps matching TRBD2 (6 bases). Trimming pared 1 base from V and 6 bases from J, leaving 14 bases between. The CDR3 extends over 15 amino acids. Germline V CDR1 and CDR2: SGHRS, YFSETQ.

The CDR3 DNA reads TGTGCCAGCAGCTTAGGGGACAGGGTGCTCGATGAGCAGTTCTTC. Translating it yields CASSLGDRVLDEQFF. V and J are TRBV7-2 and TRBJ2-1; 9 nucleotides align to TRBD1. Germline CDR1 is SGHTA and CDR2 is FQGNSA. Trimming took 1 base from V and 8 from J; bases not matched to a gene: 6. The CDR3 has 15 residues.

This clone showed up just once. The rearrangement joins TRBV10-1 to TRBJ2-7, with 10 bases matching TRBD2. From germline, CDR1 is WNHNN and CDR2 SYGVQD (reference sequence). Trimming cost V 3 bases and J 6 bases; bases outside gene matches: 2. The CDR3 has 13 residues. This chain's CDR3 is CASSDRLAGEQYF. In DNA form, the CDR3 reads TGCGCCAGCAGTGATAGACTAGCGGGCGAGCAGTACTTC.

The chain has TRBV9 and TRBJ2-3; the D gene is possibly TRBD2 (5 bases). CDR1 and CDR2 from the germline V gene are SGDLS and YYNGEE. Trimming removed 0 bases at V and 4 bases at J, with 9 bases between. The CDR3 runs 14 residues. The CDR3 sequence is CASSVVGGPDTQYF. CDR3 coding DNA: TGTGCCAGCAGCGTAGTAGGAGGCCCAGATACGCAGTATTTT.

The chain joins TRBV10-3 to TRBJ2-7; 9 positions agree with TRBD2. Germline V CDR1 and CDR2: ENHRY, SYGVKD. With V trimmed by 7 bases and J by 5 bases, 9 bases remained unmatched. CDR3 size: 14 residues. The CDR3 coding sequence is TGTGCCATCACTAGCGGGACCCCTCGGGACGAGCAGTACTTC. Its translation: CAITSGTPRDEQYF.

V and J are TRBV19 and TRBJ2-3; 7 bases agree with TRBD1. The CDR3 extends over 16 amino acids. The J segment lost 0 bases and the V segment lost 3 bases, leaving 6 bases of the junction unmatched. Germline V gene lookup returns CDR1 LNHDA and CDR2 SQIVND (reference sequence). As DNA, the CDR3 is TGTGCCAGTAGTATGCGACAGGGAAAAAGCACAGATACGCAGTATTTT. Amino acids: CASSMRQGKSTDTQYF.

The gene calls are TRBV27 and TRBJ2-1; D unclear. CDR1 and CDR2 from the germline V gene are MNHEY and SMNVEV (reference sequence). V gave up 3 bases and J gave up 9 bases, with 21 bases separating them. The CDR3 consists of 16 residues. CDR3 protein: CASSFRPHGIVSEQFF. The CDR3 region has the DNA TGTGCCAGCAGTTTCCGCCCCCACGGTATTGTAAGTGAGCAGTTCTTC.

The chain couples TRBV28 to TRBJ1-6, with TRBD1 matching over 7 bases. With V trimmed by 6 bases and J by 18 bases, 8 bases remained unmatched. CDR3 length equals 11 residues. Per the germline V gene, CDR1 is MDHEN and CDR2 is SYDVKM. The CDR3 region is CASSSGTASHF. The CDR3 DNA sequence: TGTGCCAGCAGCTCCGGGACAGCAAGCCACTTT. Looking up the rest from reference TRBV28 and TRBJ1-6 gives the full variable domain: DVKVTQSSRYLVKRTGEKVFLECVQDMDHENMFWYRQDPGLGLRLIYFSYDVKMKEKGDIPEGYSVSREKKERFSLILESASTNQTSMYLCASSSGTASHFGNGTRLTVT.

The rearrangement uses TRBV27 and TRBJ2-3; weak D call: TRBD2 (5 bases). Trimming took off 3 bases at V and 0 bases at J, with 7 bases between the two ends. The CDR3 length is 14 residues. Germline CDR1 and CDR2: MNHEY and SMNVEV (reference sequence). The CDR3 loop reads CASSFGGSTDTQYF. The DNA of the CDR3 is TGTGCCAGCAGTTTCGGCGGGAGCACAGATACGCAGTATTTT.

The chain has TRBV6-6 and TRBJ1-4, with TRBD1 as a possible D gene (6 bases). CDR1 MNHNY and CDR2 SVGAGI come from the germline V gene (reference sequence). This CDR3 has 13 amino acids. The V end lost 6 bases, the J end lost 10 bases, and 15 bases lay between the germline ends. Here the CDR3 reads CASSLGEGGKLFF. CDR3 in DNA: TGTGCCAGCAGCCTCGGGGAGGGGGGAAAACTGTTTTTT.

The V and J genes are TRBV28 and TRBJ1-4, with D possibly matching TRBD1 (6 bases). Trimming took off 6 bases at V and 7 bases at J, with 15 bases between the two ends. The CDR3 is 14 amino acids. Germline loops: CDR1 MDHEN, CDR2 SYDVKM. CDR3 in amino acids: CASSQGRVREKLFF. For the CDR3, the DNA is TGTGCCAGCAGCCAGGGGCGGGTACGTGAAAAACTGTTTTTT.

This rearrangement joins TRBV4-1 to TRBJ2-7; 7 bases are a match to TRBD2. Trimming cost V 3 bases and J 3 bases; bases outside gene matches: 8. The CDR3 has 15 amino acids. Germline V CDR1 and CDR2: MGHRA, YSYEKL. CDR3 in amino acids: CASSHPAAGIYEQYF. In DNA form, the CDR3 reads TGCGCCAGCAGCCATCCGGCAGCGGGGATCTACGAGCAGTACTTC.

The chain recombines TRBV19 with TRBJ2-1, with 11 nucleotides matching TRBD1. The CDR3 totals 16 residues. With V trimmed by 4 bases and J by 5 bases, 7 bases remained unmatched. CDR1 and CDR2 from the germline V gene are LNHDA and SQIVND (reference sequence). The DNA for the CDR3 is TGTGCCAGTAGTACGATTCCGGGACAGGGGGACAATGAGCAGTTCTTC. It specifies CASSTIPGQGDNEQFF.

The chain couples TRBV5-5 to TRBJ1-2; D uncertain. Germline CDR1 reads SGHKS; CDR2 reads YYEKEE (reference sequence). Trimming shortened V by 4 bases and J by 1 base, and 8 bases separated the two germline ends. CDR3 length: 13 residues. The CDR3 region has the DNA TGTGCCAGCAGCCTTGCGGATAACTATGGCTACACCTTC. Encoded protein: CASSLADNYGYTF.